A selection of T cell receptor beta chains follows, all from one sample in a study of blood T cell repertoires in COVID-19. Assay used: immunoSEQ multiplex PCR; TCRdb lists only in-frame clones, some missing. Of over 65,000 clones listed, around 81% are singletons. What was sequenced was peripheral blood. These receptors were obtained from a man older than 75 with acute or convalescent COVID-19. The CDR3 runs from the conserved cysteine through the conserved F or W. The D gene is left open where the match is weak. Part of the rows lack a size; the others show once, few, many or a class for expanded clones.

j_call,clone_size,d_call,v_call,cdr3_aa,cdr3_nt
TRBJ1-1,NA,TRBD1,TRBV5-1,CASSLTGGMNTEAFF,TGCGCCAGCAGCTTGACAGGGGGAATGAACACTGAAGCTTTCTTT
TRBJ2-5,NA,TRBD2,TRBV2,CASSEQREFGETQYF,TGTGCCAGCAGTGAGCAGCGGGAGTTTGGAGAGACCCAGTACTTC
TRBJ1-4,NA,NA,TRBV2,CASSEATGGNEKLFF,TGTGCCAGCAGTGAAGCGACAGGCGGCAATGAAAAACTGTTTTTT
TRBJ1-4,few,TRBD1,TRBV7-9,CASSSDRGVEKLFF,TGTGCCAGCAGCTCAGACAGGGGAGTTGAAAAACTGTTTTTT
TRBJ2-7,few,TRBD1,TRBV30,CAWSGQGAGEQYF,TGTGCCTGGTCCGGACAGGGGGCGGGAGAGCAGTACTTC
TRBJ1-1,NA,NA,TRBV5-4,CASSWRTPKNTEAFF,TGTGCCAGCAGCTGGCGGACACCTAAGAACACTGAAGCTTTCTTT
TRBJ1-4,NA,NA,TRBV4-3,CASSPQGNYEKLFF,TGCGCCAGCAGCCCTCAGGGCAACTATGAAAAACTGTTTTTT
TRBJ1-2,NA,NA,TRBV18,CASSPGDSNYGYTF,TGTGCCAGCTCACCCGGGGATTCTAACTATGGCTACACCTTC
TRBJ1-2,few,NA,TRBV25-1,CASSERGKDGYTF,TGTGCCAGCAGTGAACGGGGGAAGGATGGCTACACCTTC
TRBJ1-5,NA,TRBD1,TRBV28,CASSFLGQGHSNQPQHF,TGTGCCAGCAGTTTTCTCGGACAGGGGCATAGCAATCAGCCCCAGCATTTT
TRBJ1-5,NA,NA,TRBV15,CATSPRGNLNQPQHF,TGTGCCACCAGCCCCCGGGGGAACCTCAATCAGCCCCAGCATTTT
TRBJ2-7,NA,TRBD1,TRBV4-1,CASRQGALSSYEQYF,TGCGCCAGCAGGCAGGGGGCACTAAGCTCCTACGAGCAGTACTTC
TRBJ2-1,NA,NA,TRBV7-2,CASSLASPTGNEQFF,TGTGCCAGCAGCTTAGCGAGTCCAACAGGCAATGAGCAGTTCTTC
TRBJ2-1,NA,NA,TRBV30,CAWTSLVEQFF,TGTGCCTGGACCTCTCTTGTTGAGCAGTTCTTC
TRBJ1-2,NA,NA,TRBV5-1,CASSLVPGDYGYTF,TGCGCCAGCAGCTTGGTGCCAGGGGACTATGGCTACACCTTC
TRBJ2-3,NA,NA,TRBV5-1,CASSYTGETDTQYF,TGCGCCAGCAGCTACACGGGGGAAACAGATACGCAGTATTTT